The TCR beta chain under discussion was sequenced for a study of T cells after yellow fever vaccination (dated by TCRdb to the late 2010s). Background for the entire study: Libraries from fractions with low cell numbers were prepared with the SMART-Seq v4 Ultra Low Input RNA kit. To track T-cell clones before and after primary and booster YFV17D yellow fever vaccination, bulk TCR alpha and beta repertoires were sequenced longitudinally. The cohort comprised two healthy male donors, one aged 18 to 30 and one aged 30 to 40 years. Blood was drawn at multiple timepoints before and after primary and secondary immunization, with bulk PBMC replicates and cell subsets isolated.

Concerning this clonotype itself: Its target antigen remains unknown. No much larger clone exists at a distance of one base, and base qualities are not known.

The intended sense of this specimen's treatment or condition label: live attenuated yellow fever vaccine strain. At every blood-draw timepoint, two biological replicates of bulk PBMCs were collected. PBMCs were isolated from peripheral blood using a standard Ficoll-Paque protocol. TriZol was used to extract RNA from bulk PBMCs, CD4 and CD8 fractions, and dextramer-positive and dextramer-negative fractions. TCR cDNA was made using 5'RACE template switching, a step that added a universal primer site and unique molecular identifiers. Priming for cDNA synthesis came from both the TCR alpha and TCR beta constant segments. Library amplification used two PCR steps, and the second PCR step added sample barcodes and sequencing adapters. Libraries were sequenced on Illumina HiSeq 2500 (2x100 bp) or NovaSeq (2x150 bp). In the authors' own workflow: Demultiplexing of reads and collapsing into UMI consensus sequences were performed with MIGEC, and V(D)J alignment was carried out with MiXCR. Vaccine-responding clonotypes were identified with edgeR using replicate PBMC samples, with FDR below 0.01 and a log2 fold change above 5 up to day 15 being required. Each bulk clonotype was labeled CD4 or CD8 based on which sequenced repertoire, CD4 or CD8, contained the clonotype at higher abundance. TCRdb handled the public reads itself, with Q25 trimming in fastp and clone calling in MiXCR, and kept productive beta chains. CDR3 protein sequences are deduplicated, and each keeps its most common genes and DNA. Clone size and V and J calls follow TCRdb, not the original study. Recorded for this sample are about 550,000 distinct CDR3 sequences; about 19% of them occurred a single time. Of the sample, around an eighth falls within the top ten clones.

Study-level results and caveats: Because only a couple of donors were included in the study, the extent to which the findings can be generalized is limited. A small fraction of clonotypes showed up in both the CD4 and CD8 compartments, probably as a result of convergent recombination. Most clones expanded after primary vaccination were re-detected after the booster (about 95% of CD4 and around 88% of CD8), suggesting broad memory maintenance. Compared with the primary T-cell response, the secondary T-cell response was weaker but faster, peaking on day 5 rather than day 15. Computational filtering was required because FACS-sorted repertoires could contain abundant contaminating clonotypes from the bulk population.

The CDR3 starts with the cysteine, ends with the phenylalanine, and has 16 residues. Just CDR3 DNA is preserved here, 48 bases in frame from base 1. Relative to germline, V is missing 1 base and J is missing 6 bases, with 8 bases of the junction outside any gene match. According to the germline V gene, CDR1 reads SGHVS and CDR2 reads FNYEAQ. The clonotype originates from a man aged 25-45 years who received the YFV17D yellow fever vaccine. The chain is made from TRBV7-6 and TRBJ2-1, with 8 middle bases fitting TRBD2. This sample comprised PBMCs, obtained 15 days after the yellow fever booster vaccination. The CDR3 is CASSLGGTSNVNEQFF. The nucleotide sequence is given as TGTGCCAGCAGCTTAGGGGGGACTAGTAATGTCAATGAGCAGTTCTTC.